Below are 20 T cell receptor beta chains sequenced from a single sample in a study of blood T cells in healthy people across ages. Together with a sample-barcoded 5' primer, a J-beta primer mix was included in a second PCR lasting about 7 to 11 cycles. TCRdb redid the calling of the 5' RACE reads with MiXCR, one entry per CDR3 protein. The data show about 1.8 million distinct CDR3 sequences, around 48% seen once. The specimen was blood. These receptors were taken from a woman aged 40 to 50 in good health.

The J gene is TRBJ2-3, the V gene TRBV20-1, with D unclear. Germline V lookup: CDR1 DFQATT, CDR2 SNEGSKA (reference sequence). The CDR3 is made up of 15 amino acids. The germline V and J ends were trimmed by 3 bases and 3 bases, with 16 bases remaining between them. Here the CDR3 DNA reads TGCAGTGCTAGGGCAACACACCCCAGGACAGATACGCAGTATTTT. Its translation is CSARATHPRTDTQYF.

Concerning this clonotype: This may be a read error: a much more frequent sequence differs by one nucleotide. V and J are TRBV20-1 and TRBJ1-2, with unresolved D. Germline values: CDR1 DFQATT, CDR2 SNEGSKA (reference sequence). Trimming removed 2 bases at V and 12 bases at J, with 19 bases between. The CDR3 totals 13 residues. This CDR3 is CSARIGVVAENTF. The CDR3 nucleotides are TGCAGTGCTAGAATCGGCGTGGTAGCTGAGAACACCTTC.

This rearrangement joins TRBV4-2 to TRBJ2-1; 8 positions agree with TRBD2. CDR1 LGHNA and CDR2 YNFKEQ come from the germline V gene. The CDR3 is made up of 17 amino acids. The junction had 6 bases not matched to a gene; V was cut back by 0 bases and J by 2 bases. CDR3 in DNA: TGTGCCAGCAGCCAAGATGGGGCCGGGGGGGCCTACAATGAGCAGTTCTTC. This sequence encodes CASSQDGAGGAYNEQFF.

The chain combines TRBV21-1 with TRBJ1-1. TRBV21-1 constitutes a pseudogene. CDR3 length: 11 residues. As DNA, the CDR3 is TGTGCCAGCAGCACGTCAGTTGAAGCTTTCTTT. Translated, it gives CASSTSVEAFF.

The table lists this clonotype with a few counts. The J gene is TRBJ1-6, the V gene TRBV7-2; a weak D match, TRBD1 (6 bases). The germline V gene has CDR1 SGHTA and CDR2 FQGNSA. Trimming left V 1 base short and J 14 bases short, with 9 bases between. The CDR3 runs to 12 residues. The chain's CDR3 is CASSLDRDSLHF. The CDR3 coding sequence is TGTGCCAGCAGCTTAGACAGGGATTCCCTCCACTTT.

Only a few counts were recorded for this clonotype. The rearrangement uses TRBV6-2 or TRBV6-3 and TRBJ2-5; 8 bases match TRBD2. This CDR3 has 16 amino acids. V lost 2 bases and J lost 2; bases outside the gene matches: 7. Germline V gene sequence: CDR1 MNHEY, CDR2 SVGEGT. Written as DNA, the CDR3 is TGTGCCAGCAGTTACGGGCGGACTAGCAGACAAGAGACCCAGTACTTC. It translates to CASSYGRTSRQETQYF.

A few counts support this clonotype. This sequence joins TRBV20-1 and TRBJ2-1; 14 nucleotides agree with TRBD2. Germline loops: CDR1 DFQATT, CDR2 SNEGSKA (reference sequence). J was trimmed by 10 bases and V by 2 bases; bases with no gene match: 7. The CDR3 extends over 15 amino acids. The CDR3: CSARMTSGGAWEQFF. CDR3 nucleotide sequence: TGCAGTGCTAGAATGACTAGCGGGGGGGCCTGGGAGCAGTTCTTC.

In its sample, this clonotype was seen a few times. The genes are TRBV15 and TRBJ1-2; D is unclear. Trimming shortened V by 2 bases and J by 6 bases, and 13 bases separated the two germline ends. The CDR3 loop spans 14 amino acids. Germline V gene data show CDR1 as LNHNV and CDR2 as YYDKDF (reference sequence). CDR3 in amino acids: CATSRYGAKDGYTF. Written as DNA, the CDR3 is TGTGCCACCAGCAGATACGGAGCCAAGGATGGCTACACCTTC.

This sequence joins TRBV14 and TRBJ1-1, with 8 bases aligning to TRBD1. Germline lookup yields CDR1 SGHDN and CDR2 FVKESK. The ends lost 5 bases at V and 4 bases at J; junction bases unmatched: 9. The CDR3 has 15 residues. CDR3 residues: CASSSYQGAGTEAFF. In nucleotides, the CDR3 is TGTGCCAGCAGCTCATACCAGGGGGCTGGCACTGAAGCTTTCTTT.

V gene TRBV27 combines with J gene TRBJ2-1; tentatively, D is TRBD1 (5 bases). CDR3 length equals 12 residues. CDR1 and CDR2 from the germline V gene are MNHEY and SMNVEV (reference sequence). V lost 2 bases, J lost 15 bases, and 14 bases lay in between. DNA of the CDR3: TGTGCCAGCAGTTTAGGCGTGGGGCCGGGGTTCTTC. Translating it yields CASSLGVGPGFF.

This clonotype was recorded a few times. The chain links TRBV20-1 to TRBJ2-3; maybe TRBD1 (6 bases). Germline CDR1 and CDR2: DFQATT and SNEGSKA (reference sequence). The CDR3 loop spans 14 amino acids. Between the trimmed V and J ends, which lost 0 bases and 6 bases, there was a span of 13 bases. CDR3 residues: CSARDLGGSDTQYF. CDR3 nucleotide sequence: TGCAGTGCTAGAGATTTAGGGGGATCCGATACGCAGTATTTT.

The chain employs TRBV28 and TRBJ2-5; D is ambiguous. The CDR3 has 15 amino acids. Germline V gives CDR1 MDHEN, CDR2 SYDVKM. With 11 bases removed from V and 2 bases from J, the gap between germline ends came to 21 bases. CDR3 bases: TGTGCCGCGACCCCTCGCCGGTACCCTCAAGAGACCCAGTACTTC. Its protein product is CAATPRRYPQETQYF.

This clonotype was detected only a few times. The chain has TRBV7-2 and TRBJ2-3; no clear D gene. The ends were cut back, 2 bases at V and 0 bases at J, with 9 bases in the middle. Per germline, CDR1 SGHTA and CDR2 FQGNSA. This CDR3 contains 15 residues. DNA for the CDR3: TGTGCCAGCAGCTTAACTGACCTGAGCACAGATACGCAGTATTTT. Its translation: CASSLTDLSTDTQYF.

The table lists this clonotype with a few counts. This sequence joins TRBV7-2 and TRBJ2-5; tentative D call: TRBD2 (6 bases). V dropped 1 base and J dropped 7 bases, with 16 bases sitting between them. CDR3 size: 15 residues. CDR1 is SGHTA and CDR2 is FQGNSA in the germline V gene. The CDR3 region is CASSLDGAAGRTQYF. The CDR3, as DNA: TGTGCCAGCAGCTTAGACGGGGCGGCGGGAAGGACCCAGTACTTC.

This clonotype has just a few counts. The chain links TRBV4-2 to TRBJ2-3; 8 bases are a match to TRBD2. Germline V CDR1 and CDR2: LGHNA, YNFKEQ. V shed 8 bases and J 4 bases; nucleotides not matched to a gene: 17. The CDR3 contains 17 residues. CDR3 sequence: CASGVAGTSNVADTQYF. DNA of the CDR3: TGTGCCAGCGGGGTAGCGGGGACCTCGAATGTGGCAGATACGCAGTATTTT.

The chain links TRBV20-1 to TRBJ2-7, with 12 bases aligning to TRBD2. The trim removed 6 bases at V and 5 bases at J, leaving 5 bases unmatched. This CDR3 spans 13 amino acids. CDR1 and CDR2 from the germline V gene are DFQATT and SNEGSKA (reference sequence). The CDR3 loop is CSAMTSGGNEQYF. For the CDR3, the DNA is TGCAGTGCCATGACTAGCGGGGGCAACGAGCAGTACTTC.

V is TRBV6-2 or TRBV6-3 and J is TRBJ2-1; D perhaps matches TRBD2 (7 bases). The germline gives CDR1 MNHEY, CDR2 SVGEGT. The CDR3 covers 15 residues. With 6 bases removed from V and 2 bases from J, the gap between germline ends came to 14 bases. CDR3 DNA: TGTGCCAGCAGGTTGGCGGGGGCAACCTACAATGAGCAGTTCTTC. Protein: CASRLAGATYNEQFF.

V is TRBV6-2 or TRBV6-3 and J is TRBJ2-5; D perhaps matches TRBD1 (6 bases). V lost 7 bases and J 4 bases, leaving 19 bases between the germline ends. CDR1 MNHEY and CDR2 SVGEGT come from the germline V gene. There are 15 residues in the CDR3. The CDR3 nucleotides read TGTGCCAGCACTCCCAGCTGGGGGCGCAGAGAGACCCAGTACTTC. It codes for CASTPSWGRRETQYF.

This clonotype was seen more than once but under ten times. The rearrangement links TRBV25-1 to TRBJ2-5, with TRBD1 matching 9 bases. Germline-derived CDR1 and CDR2 are MGHDK and SYGVNS. V gave up 4 bases and J gave up 5 bases; unmatched junction bases: 8. This CDR3 comprises 15 residues. This CDR3 is CASSGAGTGRETQYF. The CDR3 region has the DNA TGTGCCAGCAGTGGAGCCGGGACAGGGAGGGAGACCCAGTACTTC.

The chain recombines TRBV9 with TRBJ2-3; D possibly matches TRBD1 or TRBD2 (5 bases each). CDR1 is SGDLS, CDR2 YYNGEE, per germline. The CDR3 is 15 amino acids. V dropped 5 bases and J dropped 4 bases, with 17 bases sitting between them. CDR3 in DNA: TGTGCCAGCAGTGATAGAGGGGATGGGGCAGATACGCAGTATTTT. Its translation: CASSDRGDGADTQYF. The full variable domain, its missing parts supplied by reference TRBV9 and TRBJ2-3, is DSGVTQTPKHLITATGQRVTLRCSPRSGDLSVYWYQQSLDQGLQFLIQYYNGEERAKGNILERFSAQQFPDLHSELNLSSLELGDSALYFCASSDRGDGADTQYFGPGTRLTVL.